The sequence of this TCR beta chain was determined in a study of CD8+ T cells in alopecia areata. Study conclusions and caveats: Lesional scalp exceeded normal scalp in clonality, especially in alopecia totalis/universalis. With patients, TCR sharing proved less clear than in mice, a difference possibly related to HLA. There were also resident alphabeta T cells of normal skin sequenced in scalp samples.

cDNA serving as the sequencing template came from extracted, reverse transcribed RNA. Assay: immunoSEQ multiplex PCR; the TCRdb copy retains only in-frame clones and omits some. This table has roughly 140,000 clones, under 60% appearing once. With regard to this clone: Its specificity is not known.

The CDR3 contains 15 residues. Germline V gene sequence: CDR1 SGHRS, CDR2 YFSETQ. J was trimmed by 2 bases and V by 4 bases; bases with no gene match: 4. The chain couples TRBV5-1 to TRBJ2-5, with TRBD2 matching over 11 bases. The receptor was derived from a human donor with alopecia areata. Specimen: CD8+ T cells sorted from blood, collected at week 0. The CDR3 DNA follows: TGCGCCAGCAGCCCGGGACTAGCGGTACAAGAGACCCAGTACTTC. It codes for CASSPGLAVQETQYF.